The 21 T cell receptor beta chains presented below share a single source sample, sequenced in a study of cytotoxic CD8 clonotypes in ibrutinib-treated CLL. The table came from immunoSEQ multiplex PCR; TCRdb's copy has only in-frame clones and leaves some out. The repertoire holds roughly 150,000 clones, more than 80% seen once, with under 5.5% in the top ten. This material consisted of PBMCs, taken after 24 months of ibrutinib treatment. The source is a human donor with chronic lymphocytic leukemia.

The rearrangement joins TRBV28 to TRBJ2-7; 7 bases are a match to TRBD1. Germline CDR1 is MDHEN and CDR2 is SYDVKM. The CDR3 loop spans 14 amino acids. J lost 0 bases, V lost 5 bases, and 4 bases had no gene match. In DNA, the CDR3 is TGTGCCAGCAGTCCAGGGGACAGCTCCTACGAGCAGTACTTC. Translating gives CASSPGDSSYEQYF.

The rearrangement uses TRBV13 and TRBJ2-1; D call uncertain. Trimming removed 2 bases from V and 5 bases from J, with 16 bases in between. Per the germline V gene, CDR1 is PRHDT and CDR2 is FYEKMQ (reference sequence). This CDR3 is built from 16 residues. CDR3 bases: TGTGCCAGCAGCTTAAGCCCCATGCCAAGGGACAATGAGCAGTTCTTC. It is translated as CASSLSPMPRDNEQFF.

This chain uses TRBV30 with TRBJ1-5; D unclear. The CDR3 consists of 13 residues. V was cut by 3 bases and J by 3 bases, with 9 bases left in between. Germline V gene lookup returns CDR1 GTSNPN and CDR2 SVGIG (reference sequence). This chain's CDR3 is CAWSSTANQPQHF. The DNA for the CDR3 is TGTGCCTGGAGCTCCACGGCCAATCAGCCCCAGCATTTT.

This rearrangement joins TRBV5-1 to TRBJ2-4; D may be TRBD1 (6 bases). Germline V gives CDR1 SGHRS, CDR2 YFSETQ. This CDR3 is 18 amino acids long. V lost 0 bases, J lost 13 bases, and 29 bases lay in between. The chain's CDR3 is CASSLETGTPRWKGMQYF. The CDR3, as DNA: TGCGCCAGCAGCTTGGAAACAGGGACACCGAGGTGGAAGGGGATGCAGTACTTC.

The rearrangement links TRBV5-1 to TRBJ2-5, with D maybe TRBD2 (5 bases). From germline, CDR1 is SGHRS and CDR2 YFSETQ. This CDR3 is built from 15 residues. Trimming shortened V by 0 bases and J by 4 bases, and 13 bases separated the two germline ends. The CDR3 DNA reads as TGCGCCAGCAGCTTGGGTTGGGGTGCGGGAGAGACCCAGTACTTC. Protein product: CASSLGWGAGETQYF.

There are a few counts of this clone. The chain has TRBV2 and TRBJ2-7; 14 positions agree with TRBD2. J was trimmed by 6 bases and V by 4 bases; bases with no gene match: 8. This CDR3 is 16 amino acids long. CDR1 and CDR2 (germline): SNHLY, FYNNEI. The CDR3 nucleotides are TGTGCCAGCAGTGGAGGGGGACTAGCGGGAGAGGTCGAGCAGTACTTC. The encoded protein is CASSGGGLAGEVEQYF.

The V call is TRBV15, the J call TRBJ1-2; D is perhaps TRBD1 (6 bases). The CDR3 has 14 residues. The V end was cut by 8 bases, the J end by 0 bases, with 13 bases between. CDR1 and CDR2 from the germline V gene are LNHNV and YYDKDF (reference sequence). CDR3 amino acids: CATGGRRTNYGYTF. Written as DNA, the CDR3 is TGTGCCACCGGGGGCAGGCGTACTAACTATGGCTACACCTTC.

The rearrangement joins TRBV11-2 to TRBJ1-2; D is uncertain. V lost 0 bases, J lost 3 bases, and 17 bases lay in between. This CDR3 has 17 residues. CDR1 is SGHAT, CDR2 FQNNGV, per germline. CDR3 DNA sequence: TGTGCCAGCAGCTTAGATCTTTGGCAGGCAAGGGACTATGGCTACACCTTC. The encoded protein is CASSLDLWQARDYGYTF.

The chain couples TRBV14 to TRBJ1-3; no reliable D call. Germline V gene sequence: CDR1 SGHDN, CDR2 FVKESK. V gave up 3 bases and J gave up 0 bases, with 12 bases separating them. The length of the CDR3 is 16 residues. The CDR3: CASSQFGVGSGNTIYF. Here the CDR3 DNA reads TGTGCCAGCAGCCAGTTCGGGGTCGGCTCTGGAAACACCATATATTTT.

This sequence joins TRBV7-9 and TRBJ1-4; D perhaps matches TRBD1 (5 bases). The CDR3 runs to 15 residues. Trimming stripped 5 bases from V and 4 bases from J, with 14 bases between. Germline values: CDR1 SEHNR, CDR2 FQNEAQ (reference sequence). The CDR3 reads CASSPPGRGNEKLFF. In nucleotides, the CDR3 is TGTGCCAGCAGCCCCCCGGGACGGGGTAATGAAAAACTGTTTTTT.

The rearrangement joins TRBV2 to TRBJ2-1, with 8 positions matching TRBD2. CDR3 length equals 16 residues. Germline loops: CDR1 SNHLY, CDR2 FYNNEI. The V gene end was trimmed by 6 bases and the J gene end by 9 bases; junction bases not matched to a gene: 16. In DNA form, the CDR3 reads TGTGCCAGCAGAACCTATTGGCGGGGGGATCCCGGTGAGCAGTTCTTC. Protein sequence: CASRTYWRGDPGEQFF.

The chain couples TRBV19 to TRBJ1-1, with D possibly being TRBD1 (6 bases). V was clipped by 7 bases and J by 0 bases, with 15 bases between them. Looked up from germline, CDR1 is LNHDA and CDR2 is SQIVND (reference sequence). The CDR3 runs 15 residues. The chain's CDR3 is CASTLGQKLNTEAFF. The CDR3 coding sequence is TGTGCCAGTACCTTGGGACAAAAGTTGAACACTGAAGCTTTCTTT.

J is TRBJ2-7 and V is TRBV6-6; tentatively, D is TRBD1 or TRBD2 (7 bases each). Trimming left V 7 bases short and J 7 bases short, with 20 bases between. The CDR3 length is 14 residues. CDR1 and CDR2 (germline): MNHNY, SVGAGI (reference sequence). The CDR3 nucleotides read TGTGCCAGCATCCTGGACAGGTCCGGGGGGGAGCAGTACTTC. It yields the protein CASILDRSGGEQYF.

This chain connects TRBV11-3 to TRBJ2-3, with 11 bases matching TRBD2. Germline CDR1 reads SGHNT; CDR2 reads YENEEA. This CDR3 has 18 residues. Trimming removed 5 bases from V and 4 bases from J; junction bases left unmatched: 14. Written as DNA, the CDR3 is TGTGCCAGCAGCGAAAAGACTAGCGGGACGTTAATTGCAGATACGCAGTATTTT. Encoded protein: CASSEKTSGTLIADTQYF.

The chain couples TRBV6-4 to TRBJ2-3; possibly TRBD1 or TRBD2 for D (5 bases each). Germline lookup yields CDR1 MRHNA and CDR2 SNTAGT. The CDR3 consists of 15 residues. V was clipped by 4 bases and J by 4 bases, with 15 bases between them. The CDR3 nucleotides read TGTGCCAGCAGTGCCGGGACCGGAGTCCCAGATACGCAGTATTTT. This codes for CASSAGTGVPDTQYF.

V gene TRBV7-2 combines with J gene TRBJ1-5; D perhaps matches TRBD1 (6 bases). The germline V gene encodes CDR1 SGHTA and CDR2 FQGNSA. The CDR3 is 15 residues long. V was shortened by 2 bases and J by 2 bases, with 10 bases between the two germline ends. The CDR3 nucleotides are TGTGCCAGCAGCTTAAGGTCAGGGGGCAATCAGCCCCAGCATTTT. This codes for CASSLRSGGNQPQHF. The complete variable domain, with remaining parts taken from reference TRBV7-2 and TRBJ1-5, reads GAGVSQSPSNKVTEKGKDVELRCDPISGHTALYWYRQSLGQGLEFLIYFQGNSAPDKSGLPSDRFSAERTGGSVSTLTIQRTQQEDSAVYLCASSLRSGGNQPQHFGDGTRLSIL.

The gene calls are TRBV2 and TRBJ2-1; no clear D gene. Looked up from germline, CDR1 is SNHLY and CDR2 is FYNNEI. Trimming removed 2 bases at V and 9 bases at J, with 17 bases between. This CDR3 is built from 15 residues. DNA for the CDR3: TGTGCCAGCAGTGAAAATAGGGATAGAGGTTTTGAGCAGTTCTTC. Its protein product is CASSENRDRGFEQFF.

This chain connects TRBV5-1 to TRBJ1-2; no clear D. The CDR3 sequence is 14 residues long. Trimming took 4 bases from V and 2 from J, leaving 12 bases between them. Germline V lookup: CDR1 SGHRS, CDR2 YFSETQ. CDR3 residues: CASSLLPPNYGYTF. Here the CDR3 DNA reads TGCGCCAGCAGCCTTTTACCACCAAACTATGGCTACACCTTC.

The chain combines TRBV20-1 with TRBJ1-1; D is undetermined. Germline assignment: CDR1 DFQATT and CDR2 SNEGSKA (reference sequence). Trimming took 6 bases from V and 3 from J, leaving 8 bases between them. The length of the CDR3 is 11 residues. For the CDR3, the DNA is TGCAGTGCGGGCAGACACACTGAAGCTTTCTTT. Amino acid sequence: CSAGRHTEAFF.

The chain couples TRBV27 to TRBJ2-5; TRBD2 matches 8 bases. V lost 1 base to trimming and J lost 0 bases; unmatched junction nucleotides: 4. Germline V gene sequence: CDR1 MNHEY, CDR2 SMNVEV (reference sequence). CDR3 length: 16 residues. CDR3 residues: CASSLFVAGYQETQYF. The DNA of the CDR3 is TGTGCCAGCAGTTTATTCGTAGCGGGGTACCAAGAGACCCAGTACTTC.

The V and J genes are TRBV6-6 and TRBJ1-2; 8 bases align to TRBD1. Germline V gives CDR1 MNHNY, CDR2 SVGAGI (reference sequence). Trimming removed 0 bases from V and 8 bases from J; junction bases left unmatched: 8. This CDR3 is 15 amino acids long. CDR3 protein: CASSYSTTGAGGYTF. The CDR3 DNA sequence: TGTGCCAGCAGTTACTCCACGACAGGGGCTGGCGGCTACACCTTC.